This T cell receptor (beta chain) was obtained from a study of T cell changes during pregnancy in multiple sclerosis. Here immunoSEQ multiplex PCR was the method, and the copy in TCRdb shows in-frame clones only, minus some. Counted here are about 48,000 clones, 85% to 95% occurring once; the ten biggest clones make up 0.9% to 1%. The trim removed 0 bases at V and 0 bases at J, leaving 0 bases unmatched. The CDR3 covers 15 residues. Germline-derived CDR1 and CDR2 are SGHNT and YYREEE (reference sequence). This sample comprised CD4+ T cells from peripheral blood mononuclear cells, obtained in the second trimester of pregnancy. This clonotype was sampled from a female donor in good health, enrolled as a control in a pregnancy study. The chain has TRBV5-4 and TRBJ2-1; 7 bases match TRBD2. CDR3 nucleotides: TGTGCCAGCAGCTTGGAGCGGGACTCCTACAATGAGCAGTTCTTC. Encoded protein: CASSLERDSYNEQFF.